The 21 T cell receptor beta chains below all came from one sample that was sequenced in a study of T cells in Graves' hyperthyroidism and ophthalmopathy. TCR beta CDR3 regions were amplified from RNA transcripts. The HTBI primer set served for first-round RT-PCR of the TCR CDR3. From the multiplex PCR reads, TCRdb called clonotypes with MiXCR, one entry per CDR3 protein. Here the sample spans approximately 600,000 distinct CDR3 sequences, approximately 15% being singletons. The sequenced sample was blood. These receptor sequences come from a young woman with Graves' hyperthyroidism that later progressed to Graves' ophthalmopathy.

This clonotype was detected a few times. The chain joins TRBV27 to TRBJ2-1; D is tentatively TRBD1 or TRBD2 (6 bases each). V was shortened by 8 bases and J by 9 bases, with 17 bases between the two germline ends. The CDR3 covers 13 residues. CDR1 and CDR2 (germline): MNHEY, SMNVEV (reference sequence). This chain's CDR3 is CASGRRGQGEQFF. In DNA form, the CDR3 reads TGTGCCAGCGGCCGTCGGGGGCAGGGTGAGCAGTTCTTC.

CDR3 in amino acids: CASTEGDRTEAFF. CDR3 bases: TGTGCCAGCACTGAGGGTGATAGAACTGAAGCTTTCTTT. This chain connects TRBV6-2 or TRBV6-3 to TRBJ1-1; the D is unclear. The CDR3 has 13 residues. Trimming took 7 bases from V and 5 from J, leaving 14 bases between them. Germline V lookup: CDR1 MNHEY, CDR2 SVGEGT.

The table lists this clonotype with many counts. This chain joins TRBV29-1 and TRBJ2-1, with D possibly TRBD2 on 5 matching bases. This CDR3 has 14 amino acids. In germline, CDR1 is SQVTM, CDR2 ANQGSEA. Trimming stripped 2 bases from V and 8 bases from J, with 16 bases between. CDR3 residues: CSVESQDLGHEQFF. The CDR3 DNA reads as TGCAGCGTTGAATCCCAGGACTTGGGCCATGAGCAGTTCTTC.

This clonotype occurred many times. The rearrangement uses TRBV6-5 and TRBJ1-5; the D is unclear. V was shortened by 2 bases and J by 0 bases, with 11 bases between the two germline ends. Germline CDR1 is MNHEY and CDR2 is SVGAGI. CDR3 length: 16 residues. The chain's CDR3 is CASSYGGPSSNQPQHF. The CDR3 nucleotides are TGTGCCAGCAGTTACGGAGGGCCTTCTAGCAATCAGCCCCAGCATTTT.

This clonotype was counted ten times or more. The chain carries TRBV9 and TRBJ2-1; 11 bases fit TRBD2. After removal of 3 bases from V and 12 bases from J, the junction contained 11 bases not matched to a gene. The germline gives CDR1 SGDLS, CDR2 YYNGEE. This CDR3 comprises 15 residues. CDR3 sequence reads: CASSAGLAGIVTQFF. The CDR3 DNA reads as TGTGCCAGCAGCGCCGGACTAGCGGGTATAGTGACGCAGTTCTTC.

This clonotype has ten or more counts. This chain joins TRBV29-1 and TRBJ1-2; D might be TRBD1 (5 bases). This CDR3 is 14 amino acids long. Trimming removed 5 bases at V and 4 bases at J, with 17 bases between. The germline CDR1 and CDR2 sequences are SQVTM and ANQGSEA. The CDR3 DNA reads TGCAGCGTTCCCCTCCAGGGATATTCCTATGGCTACACCTTC. Protein product: CSVPLQGYSYGYTF. The variable domain in full, completed from reference TRBV29-1 and TRBJ1-2, reads SAVISQKPSRDICQRGTSLTIQCQVDSQVTMMFWYRQQPGQSLTLIATANQGSEATYESGFVIDKFPISRPNLTFSTLTVSNMSPEDSSIYLCSVPLQGYSYGYTFGSGTRLTVV.

This clonotype occurred many times. The rearrangement links TRBV28 to TRBJ1-4; no clear D gene. This CDR3 has 15 amino acids. Looked up from germline, CDR1 is MDHEN and CDR2 is SYDVKM. V lost 6 bases to trimming and J lost 0 bases, with 11 bases between them. The chain's CDR3 is CASRLAGTTNEKLFF. Written as DNA, the CDR3 is TGTGCCAGCAGGCTAGCGGGCACAACTAATGAAAAACTGTTTTTT.

J is TRBJ2-2 and V is TRBV7-3; D is unclear. The germline V gene encodes CDR1 SGHTA and CDR2 FQGTGA. V was trimmed by 5 bases and J by 4 bases, leaving 5 bases between them. This CDR3 is built from 12 residues. The CDR3 coding sequence is TGTGCCAGCAGCCACATCACCGGGGAGCTGTTTTTT. Translated: CASSHITGELFF. Full variable domain (remainder filled in from reference TRBV7-3 and TRBJ2-2): GAGVSQTPSNKVTEKGKYVELRCDPISGHTALYWYRQSLGQGPEFLIYFQGTGAADDSGLPNDRFFAVRPEGSVSTLKIQRTERGDSAVYLCASSHITGELFFGEGSRLTVL.

This clonotype was observed a handful of times. The chain links TRBV7-3 to TRBJ2-6, with 9 bases fitting TRBD2. The germline V gene has CDR1 SGHTA and CDR2 FQGTGA. This CDR3 has 18 residues. V was clipped by 0 bases and J by 0 bases; unmatched bases: 3. The CDR3: CASSLTLAGTSGANVLTF. In nucleotides, the CDR3 is TGTGCCAGCAGCTTAACACTAGCGGGTACCTCTGGGGCCAACGTCCTGACTTTC.

This clonotype was observed many times. The chain uses TRBV20-1 and TRBJ2-1; 8 positions match TRBD2. V lost 4 bases, J lost 4 bases, and 3 bases stayed unmatched. The CDR3 spans 13 residues. Germline values: CDR1 DFQATT, CDR2 SNEGSKA (reference sequence). The CDR3 here is CSATSGSYNEQFF. The CDR3 nucleotides read TGCAGTGCTACCAGCGGGAGTTACAATGAGCAGTTCTTC.

This clonotype showed up many times. This chain connects TRBV12-5 to TRBJ2-1; TRBD2 matches 8 bases. Trimming cost V 5 bases and J 6 bases; bases outside gene matches: 9. CDR1 is LGHNT, CDR2 FRNRAP, per germline. The CDR3 spans 15 residues. The CDR3 bases are TGTGCTAGTGGTCTACTAGCGGCCCCACCCAATGAGCAGTTCTTC. It encodes CASGLLAAPPNEQFF.

This clonotype was seen a few times. The V gene is TRBV7-9, the J gene TRBJ1-4, with 10 bases fitting TRBD1. Germline CDR1 is SEHNR and CDR2 is FQNEAQ (reference sequence). This CDR3 is 15 amino acids long. The V gene end was trimmed by 6 bases and the J gene end by 6 bases; junction bases not matched to a gene: 7. CDR3 DNA sequence: TGTGCCAGCAGACCCGACAGGGGGCTCGATGAAAAACTGTTTTTT. Its translation is CASRPDRGLDEKLFF.

Many counts were recorded for this clonotype. This chain links TRBV7-3 with TRBJ1-5; unclear D gene. The CDR3 is 13 amino acids. Germline CDR1 SGHTA, CDR2 FQGTGA. Trimming removed 5 bases from V and 5 bases from J, with 10 bases in between. CDR3 coding DNA: TGTGCCAGCAGCCCCCAGGCTGATCAGCCCCAGCATTTT. Protein sequence: CASSPQADQPQHF.

The sample holds many counts of this clonotype. The V call is TRBV15, the J call TRBJ2-5, with TRBD2 matching over 10 bases. Germline CDR1 and CDR2: LNHNV and YYDKDF (reference sequence). The CDR3 has 17 amino acids. J lost 3 bases, V lost 3 bases, and 10 bases had no gene match. The CDR3 DNA reads TGTGCCACCAGCAGGGGGGGCCTAGCGGGAGCGGAAGAGACCCAGTACTTC. This codes for CATSRGGLAGAEETQYF.

This clonotype was observed many times. The chain's CDR3 is CATSDIRTAGYTF. The DNA for the CDR3 is TGTGCCACCAGTGACATTCGGACCGCTGGCTACACCTTC. The rearrangement uses TRBV24-1 and TRBJ1-2; D remains unclear. The germline CDR1 and CDR2 sequences are KGHDR and SFDVKD. The V and J ends lost 4 bases and 7 bases respectively, with 12 bases between them. The CDR3 is 13 residues long.

A few counts support this clonotype. The chain joins TRBV18 to TRBJ2-2; the match to TRBD1 covers 9 bases. J gave up 6 bases and V 6 bases, and 8 bases lay outside the gene matches. The CDR3 sequence is 15 residues long. Germline V gene lookup returns CDR1 KGHSH and CDR2 LQKENI. This CDR3 reads CASSPGQGTAGELFF. The DNA for the CDR3 is TGTGCCAGCTCGCCGGGACAGGGTACGGCCGGGGAGCTGTTTTTT.

A few counts support this clonotype. CDR3 sequence (DNA): TGTGCCAGCGGACTAGCGGGGCCCTTCCACGAGCAGTACTTC. It yields the protein CASGLAGPFHEQYF. V is TRBV28 and J is TRBJ2-7; 12 bases line up with TRBD2. Germline trimming cut 8 bases from V and 5 bases from J; bases unmatched to any gene: 7. Germline assignment: CDR1 MDHEN and CDR2 SYDVKM. The CDR3 sequence is 14 residues long.

For this clonotype: A single base separates this from a much larger clone, so it may be a read error. The V and J genes are TRBV12-3 or TRBV12-4 and TRBJ2-2; 9 nucleotides agree with TRBD1. Trimming took 4 bases from V and 4 from J; bases not matched to a gene: 1. This CDR3 spans 14 amino acids. The CDR3 reads CASSWDRVTGELFF. As DNA, the CDR3 is TGTGCCAGCAGTTGGGACAGGGTCACCGGGGAGCTGTTTTTT.

This rearrangement joins TRBV6-5 to TRBJ1-6; 7 bases fit TRBD1. The CDR3 has 16 amino acids. Trimming removed 0 bases from V and 7 bases from J; junction bases left unmatched: 6. CDR1 and CDR2 from the germline V gene are MNHEY and SVGAGI. CDR3 nucleotides: TGTGCCAGCAGTTACTCGGGGCAGGGGGTGAATTCACCCCTCCACTTT. Amino acids: CASSYSGQGVNSPLHF.

This clonotype was recorded at least ten times. Here the CDR3 reads CATSDLTGLSSTDTQYF. CDR3 coding DNA: TGTGCCACCAGTGATTTGACGGGCCTATCCTCCACAGATACGCAGTATTTT. V is TRBV24-1 and J is TRBJ2-3; D unresolved. Germline CDR1 reads KGHDR; CDR2 reads SFDVKD. The CDR3 has 17 residues. The V end was cut by 0 bases, the J end by 2 bases, with 14 bases between.

This clonotype was observed many times. The chain's CDR3 is CAWNPTGSSYEQYF. The CDR3, as DNA: TGTGCCTGGAACCCGACAGGGAGCTCCTACGAGCAGTACTTC. This chain links TRBV30 with TRBJ2-7; 7 nucleotides align to TRBD1. With V trimmed by 4 bases and J by 0 bases, 6 bases remained unmatched. Germline V CDR1 and CDR2: GTSNPN, SVGIG (reference sequence). The CDR3 is 14 amino acids.